This TCR beta chain was captured by sequencing in a study of human T cells and chemical hapten exposure. Whole-study context: Mainly, slight library volume differences in the pool made TCR yields vary. Study-wide results and caveats: DPC sensitization did not alter TCRs above 1 in 1000 frequency.

It was from unfractionated whole blood that total RNA was extracted. The study's library attached unique molecular identifiers to single cDNA molecules. Study processing details: With a range of 23,224 to 690,600, the median per sample was around 96,000 TCRs. TCRdb re-called the 5' RACE reads with MiXCR, one entry per CDR3 protein. TCRdb assigned the V and J calls; the authors' analysis was not used. The sample includes tens of thousands of distinct CDR3 sequences, less than 9.5% seen only once; the top ten take about 2.1%. This clonotype was observed many times. What it binds is not known. The V gene's germline CDR1 is ENHRY and CDR2 SYGVKD. J gave up 4 bases and V 6 bases, and 4 bases lay outside the gene matches. The CDR3 sequence is 13 residues long.

The source of this sequence is a male donor in good health. This chain links TRBV10-3 with TRBJ1-1; 8 bases match TRBD1. Written as DNA, the CDR3 is TGTGCCATCAGAGGACAGGGCCCCACTGAAGCTTTCTTT. Its translation: CAIRGQGPTEAFF.